Shown below are 4 T cell receptor beta chains from a single sample sequenced in a study of blood T cell repertoires in COVID-19. The protocol was immunoSEQ multiplex PCR, while the TCRdb copy is restricted to in-frame clones and leaves out a portion. The table has 180,000 or so clones, over 75% seen once. The sequenced material came from PBMCs or T cells enriched from blood (not recorded which). The origin of the receptors is a man aged 50 to 59 who had recovered from COVID-19.

The chain joins TRBV6-5 to TRBJ2-1, with D tentatively TRBD2 (6 bases). This CDR3 comprises 13 residues. With 7 bases removed from V and 8 bases from J, the gap between germline ends came to 15 bases. The germline V gene encodes CDR1 MNHEY and CDR2 SVGAGI. The CDR3 region has the DNA TGTGCCAGCAACAGGAGGGGAACAGATGAGCAGTTCTTC. This codes for CASNRRGTDEQFF.

This clone was seen a single time. The rearrangement uses TRBV24-1 and TRBJ2-5, with TRBD1 matching over 7 bases. Germline assignment: CDR1 KGHDR and CDR2 SFDVKD. V dropped 4 bases and J dropped 4; count of bases not matched to a gene: 8. The CDR3 has 15 residues. The CDR3 reads CATSEDRATGETQYF. In DNA, the CDR3 is TGTGCCACCAGTGAAGACAGGGCAACGGGAGAGACCCAGTACTTC.

The chain employs TRBV28 and TRBJ1-1, with 9 bases fitting TRBD1. The CDR3 spans 14 residues. CDR1 and CDR2 (germline): MDHEN, SYDVKM. The CDR3: CGLTGGGTNTEAFF. CDR3 DNA sequence: TGTGGCCTTACAGGGGGCGGAACGAACACTGAAGCTTTCTTT.

This clone appeared a few times. The genes are TRBV19 and TRBJ1-2, with TRBD1 as a possible D gene (5 bases). This CDR3 region has 14 residues. Looked up from germline, CDR1 is LNHDA and CDR2 is SQIVND (reference sequence). V dropped 5 bases and J dropped 4 bases, with 14 bases sitting between them. The CDR3 region has the DNA TGTGCCAGTAGTGTCTTGACAGCTTCCTATGGCTACACCTTC. Translating it yields CASSVLTASYGYTF.